Included here is one T cell receptor beta chain sequence, with context. The data were produced by immunoSEQ multiplex PCR, yet TCRdb's version contains in-frame clones alone and is incomplete. This table has over 200,000 clones, less than 90% appearing once. This sample is drawn from a study of blood T cell repertoires in COVID-19. In germline, CDR1 is LGHDT, CDR2 YNNKEL (reference sequence). V was shortened by 0 bases and J by 1 base, with 7 bases between the two germline ends. The CDR3 totals 15 residues. The specimen sequenced was peripheral blood. The TCR sequence derives from a man aged 35 to 55 with active or convalescent COVID-19. The chain carries TRBV3-1 (or the pseudogene TRBV3-2) and TRBJ2-1; D not certain. The CDR3 bases are TGTGCCAGCAGCCAAGAAGTTCAGTCCTACAATGAGCAGTTCTTC. The encoded protein is CASSQEVQSYNEQFF.